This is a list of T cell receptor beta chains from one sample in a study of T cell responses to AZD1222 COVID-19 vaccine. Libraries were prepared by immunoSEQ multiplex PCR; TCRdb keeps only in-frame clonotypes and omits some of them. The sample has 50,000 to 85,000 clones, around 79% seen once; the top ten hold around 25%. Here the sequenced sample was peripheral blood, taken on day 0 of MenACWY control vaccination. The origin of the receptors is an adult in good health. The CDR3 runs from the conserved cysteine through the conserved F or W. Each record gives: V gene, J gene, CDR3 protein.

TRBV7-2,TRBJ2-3,CASSRGADTQYF
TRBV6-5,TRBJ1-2,CASTPPGIHYGYTF
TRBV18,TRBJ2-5,CASSPGRAETQYF
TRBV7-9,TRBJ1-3,CASSRRGATGGNTIYF
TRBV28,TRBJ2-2,CASSLGRSRELFF
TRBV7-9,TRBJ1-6,CASSLGGTTQRNSPLHF
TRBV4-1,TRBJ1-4,CASSQEGTGARNEKLFF
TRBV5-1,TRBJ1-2,CASSSGSTDLRSGYTF
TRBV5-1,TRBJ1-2,CASSLGGMIDYGYTF
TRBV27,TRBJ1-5,CASSSRQGRSANQPQHF
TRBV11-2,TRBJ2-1,CASSSIAGPSYNEQFF
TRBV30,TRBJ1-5,CAWSGGATANQPQHF
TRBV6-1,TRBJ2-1,CASSERQNNEQFF
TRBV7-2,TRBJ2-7,CASSLWPGDSEF
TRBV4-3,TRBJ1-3,CASSQDYPSSGNTIYF
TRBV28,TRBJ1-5,CASRGRQMSNQPQHF
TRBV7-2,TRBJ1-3,CASSLEGGIWNTIYF
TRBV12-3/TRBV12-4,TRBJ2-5,CASSLEGAGYQYF
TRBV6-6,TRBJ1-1,CASSPQWTGPNTEAFF
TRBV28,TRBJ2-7,CASSWDREGTYEQYF
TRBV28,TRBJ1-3,CASTKWGRSSGNTIYF
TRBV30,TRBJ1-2,CAWSSMVGYTF
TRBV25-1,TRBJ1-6,CASSEVGNSPLHF
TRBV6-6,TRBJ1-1,CASNPDRASRNTEAFF
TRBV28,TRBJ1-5,CASSTPQGWQPQHF
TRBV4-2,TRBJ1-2,CASSQVGDRGLGYTF
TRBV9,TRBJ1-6,CASSAGTSRTGSPLHF
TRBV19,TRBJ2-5,CASSFGLETQETQYF
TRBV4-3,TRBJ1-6,CASSQGVRGSSPLHF
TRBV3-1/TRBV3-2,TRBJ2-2,CASSLGLAGVTGELFF
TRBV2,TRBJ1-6,CASSPNLIRDSNSPLHF
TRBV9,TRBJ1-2,CASSSSWALNSYGYTF
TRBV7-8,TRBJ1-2,CASSLMEENGYTF
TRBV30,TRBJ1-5,CAWSGQNNQPQHF
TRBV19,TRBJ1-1,CASSSLGPNTEAFF
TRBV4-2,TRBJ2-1,CASSQDSTGQSYNEQFF
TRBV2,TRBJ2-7,CASSTRQGTEQYF
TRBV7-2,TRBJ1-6,CASSTDRVNSPLHF
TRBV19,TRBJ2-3,CASSIGTGRTDTQYF
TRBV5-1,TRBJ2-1,CASSLAGGEYNEQFF
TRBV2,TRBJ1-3,CASRLTGQGSGNTIYF
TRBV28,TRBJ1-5,CASSSIGTVLISQPQHF
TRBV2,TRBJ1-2,CASGLSSPDRSTF